This record looks at one T cell receptor (beta chain) sequence and its context. Losses at the gene ends were 0 bases for V and 2 bases for J; bases not matched to a gene: 3. The CDR3 runs 16 residues. CDR1 is SEHNR and CDR2 is FQNEAQ in the germline V gene (reference sequence). Clones were sequenced by immunoSEQ multiplex PCR, and TCRdb holds only the in-frame ones, with some missing. The sample carries around 80,000 clones, about 94% recorded once. The sample originates from a study of T cell changes during pregnancy in multiple sclerosis. Sequencing used peripheral blood, obtained in the second trimester of pregnancy. The clonotype originates from a female donor in good health, enrolled as a control in a pregnancy study. The chain uses TRBV7-9 and TRBJ2-4; TRBD1 aligns across 8 bases. The CDR3 spells CASSLAWTGPKNIQYF. In nucleotides, the CDR3 is TGTGCCAGCAGCTTAGCTTGGACAGGGCCCAAAAACATTCAGTACTTC.